These 30 T cell receptor beta chains share one sample of origin, sequenced in a study of tumor-infiltrating lymphocytes in oesophageal squamous cell carcinoma. TCRdb ran MiXCR on the PCR reads and lists one entry per CDR3 protein. The table includes approximately 20,000 distinct CDR3 sequences, more than 35% detected once. Material for sequencing was esophageal tumor tissue. Receptors were obtained from a male donor with esophageal squamous cell carcinoma.

The V gene is TRBV5-4, the J gene TRBJ2-3; D perhaps matches TRBD1 (6 bases). V was shortened by 4 bases and J by 4 bases, with 13 bases between the two germline ends. The CDR3 covers 14 residues. Germline lookup yields CDR1 SGHNT and CDR2 YYREEE (reference sequence). CDR3 sequence: CASSPSGEADTQYF. The CDR3 bases are TGTGCCAGCAGCCCGTCAGGGGAAGCAGATACGCAGTATTTT.

This clonotype was observed a handful of times. The conserved closing phenylalanine or tryptophan is absent in this CDR3, likely reflecting a read error. The limits of the CDR3 on the DNA are not certain, so only TCRdb's listed CDR3 is given. The J gene is TRBJ2-7, the V gene TRBV7-2; the table's D call, TRBD2, was not checked against the DNA. The germline V gene has CDR1 SGHTA and CDR2 FQGNSA. Termini included, the CDR3 measures 16 amino acids. Here the CDR3 reads CASSPSLGYYGYTFGS.

This clonotype appeared many times. The V call is TRBV4-2, the J call TRBJ2-3, with 8 bases that match TRBD2. The germline V gene has CDR1 LGHNA and CDR2 YNFKEQ. V gave up 0 bases and J gave up 4 bases; unmatched junction bases: 6. The CDR3 spans 16 residues. The DNA of the CDR3 is TGTGCCAGCAGCCAAGAACCGGGACTAGTAGCAGATACGCAGTATTTT. Its protein product is CASSQEPGLVADTQYF.

For this clonotype: Possible read error: a much larger clone is one base away. This sequence joins TRBV4-2 and TRBJ2-3; D unclear. Germline lookup yields CDR1 LGHNA and CDR2 YNFKEQ. Trimming left V 3 bases short and J 2 bases short, with 12 bases between. The CDR3 consists of 15 residues. For the CDR3, the DNA is TGTGCCAGCAGCCAGAGTAGCTGGACCACAGATACGCAGTATTTT. Residues: CASSQSSWTTDTQYF.

The chain links TRBV7-6 to TRBJ2-4; 9 bases line up with TRBD2. This CDR3 region has 16 residues. The V gene end was trimmed by 1 base and the J gene end by 13 bases; junction bases not matched to a gene: 14. Germline loops: CDR1 SGHVS, CDR2 FNYEAQ. CDR3 region: CASSLGGTSNPGEQYF. As DNA, the CDR3 is TGTGCCAGCAGCTTAGGCGGGACTAGCAACCCGGGGGAGCAGTACTTC.

This clonotype was observed many times. Lacking the conserved final phenylalanine or tryptophan, this CDR3 likely reflects a read error. The DNA is left out, because the CDR3 cannot be placed on it with certainty; the CDR3 is given as TCRdb lists it. The chain links TRBV7-2 to TRBJ2-1. The germline V gene has CDR1 SGHTA and CDR2 FQGNSA. A total of 16 residues make up the CDR3, ends included. CDR3 sequence: CASSLNPSVYGYTFGS.

The table lists this clonotype with a count of one. The rearrangement joins TRBV7-2 to TRBJ1-1; no reliable D call. V lost 0 bases and J lost 3, with 17 bases in between. Germline CDR1 and CDR2: SGHTA and FQGNSA. The CDR3 is made up of 17 amino acids. CDR3 coding DNA: TGTGCCAGCAGCTTAGCGCACGTTATTGCCAGATACACTGAAGCTTTCTTT. It is translated as CASSLAHVIARYTEAFF. The entire variable domain, with the rest obtained from reference TRBV7-2 and TRBJ1-1, is as follows: GAGVSQSPSNKVTEKGKDVELRCDPISGHTALYWYRQSLGQGLEFLIYFQGNSAPDKSGLPSDRFSAERTGGSVSTLTIQRTQQEDSAVYLCASSLAHVIARYTEAFFGQGTRLTVV.

This clonotype was seen at least ten times. DNA of the CDR3: TGTGCCAGCAGTTTAATCCTCGGGGGAGCGGCTGAAGCTTTCTTT. Encoded protein: CASSLILGGAAEAFF. The chain recombines TRBV28 with TRBJ1-1; tentative D call: TRBD1 (5 bases). Germline CDR1 reads MDHEN; CDR2 reads SYDVKM. The V end lost 2 bases, the J end lost 6 bases, and 16 bases lay between the germline ends. CDR3 length equals 15 residues. The variable domain in full, completed from reference TRBV28 and TRBJ1-1, reads DVKVTQSSRYLVKRTGEKVFLECVQDMDHENMFWYRQDPGLGLRLIYFSYDVKMKEKGDIPEGYSVSREKKERFSLILESASTNQTSMYLCASSLILGGAAEAFFGQGTRLTVV.

Comments on this clonotype: The missing conserved phenylalanine or tryptophan at the end of this CDR3 makes a read error likely. Because the CDR3's place on the DNA is in doubt, the DNA is left out and the CDR3 is given as listed by TCRdb. The CDR3 protein is CASVSPRDR. J is TRBJ2-6 and V is TRBV5-3; the D segment call TRBD1 is taken from the table without a DNA check. TRBV5-3 is noted as an ORF with a role that remains uncertain. The CDR3 is made up of 9 amino acids, end residues included.

Regarding this clonotype: The CDR3 does not end in the conserved phenylalanine or tryptophan, so this is likely a read error. No DNA is shown, since the ends of the CDR3 on it are uncertain; the CDR3 is the one TCRdb lists. CDR3 residues: CASSSPAGGYGYTFGS. The V call is TRBV6-1, the J call TRBJ2-7; TRBD1 is the table's D call, not checked against the DNA. Germline CDR1 is MNHNS and CDR2 is SASEGT. Counting both end residues, the CDR3 totals 16 amino acids.

Concerning this clonotype: The conserved phenylalanine or tryptophan normally closing the CDR3 is absent here, so this likely arose from a read error. The DNA is omitted, as the CDR3 cannot be located on it reliably, and the CDR3 follows TCRdb's listing. The chain employs TRBV5-1 and TRBJ2-6; the table gives TRBD2 as D, unverified against the DNA. 19 amino acids form the CDR3, both terminal residues included. Germline lookup yields CDR1 SGHRS and CDR2 YFSETQ. CDR3 amino acids: CASSLVVAGKGDNEQFFGA.

The chain has TRBV7-6 and TRBJ1-1; the D is unclear. Deletions cut 2 bases from V and 1 base from J, with 5 bases between. CDR1 and CDR2 (germline): SGHVS, FNYEAQ. This CDR3 comprises 13 residues. The CDR3 DNA is TGTGCCAGCAGCTTAAGGTCGAACACTGAAGCTTTCTTT. Amino acid sequence: CASSLRSNTEAFF.

In this sample, this clonotype turned up a few times. The chain links TRBV20-1 to TRBJ2-1; 12 nucleotides match TRBD2. Germline CDR1 is DFQATT and CDR2 is SNEGSKA (reference sequence). J lost 8 bases, V lost 1 base, and 6 bases had no gene match. The CDR3 has 15 residues. CDR3 sequence (DNA): TGCAGTGCTAGAGGGACTAGCGGGGTTGGCGATGAGCAGTTCTTC. It codes for CSARGTSGVGDEQFF.

Only one count was recorded for this clonotype. A read error may produce the germline difference seen at one junction end. The rearrangement links TRBV7-7 to TRBJ2-1; 11 nucleotides align to TRBD2. The CDR3 is made up of 16 amino acids. CDR1 and CDR2 (germline): SSHAT, FNYEAQ (reference sequence). This CDR3 reads CASSPGLAGSYNEQFF. For the CDR3, the DNA is TGTGCTAGCAGCCCCGGACTAGCGGGCTCCTACAATGAGCAGTTCTTC.

This clonotype occurred many times. A read error is possible here, since a much larger clone lies one base away. The chain is built from TRBV12-3 or TRBV12-4 and TRBJ2-1, with TRBD1 matching over 8 bases. The ends lost 6 bases at V and 10 bases at J; junction bases unmatched: 14. This CDR3 contains 15 residues. The CDR3 spells CASSRRDRRTYEQFF. The CDR3 DNA reads as TGTGCCAGCAGCCGCCGGGACAGGAGGACCTACGAGCAGTTCTTC.

This clonotype was observed a handful of times. A much larger clonotype is one base distant, so this may be a read error. V usage is TRBV6-1 and J usage is TRBJ2-7; D not certain. The end of the DNA fits TRBJ2-1 better, so the J call may be wrong. CDR1 and CDR2 from the germline V gene are MNHNS and SASEGT. This CDR3 spans 16 amino acids. For the CDR3, the DNA is TGTGCCAGCAGTTCCCTCTGGCAGGCCCGCTCCTACGAGCAGTTCTTC. It encodes CASSSLWQARSYEQFF.

This clonotype was observed many times. The chain links TRBV7-3 to TRBJ2-1, with TRBD2 matching over 13 bases. Germline CDR1 and CDR2: SGHTA and FQGTGA. The junction had 1 base not matched to a gene; V was cut back by 6 bases and J by 5 bases. The CDR3 sequence is 14 residues long. The CDR3 sequence is CASRLAGGNNEQFF. CDR3 nucleotide sequence: TGTGCCAGCAGACTAGCGGGAGGGAACAATGAGCAGTTCTTC.

This chain uses TRBV7-2 with TRBJ2-7, with 7 bases lining up with TRBD2. The CDR3 sequence is 13 residues long. The germline V gene has CDR1 SGHTA and CDR2 FQGNSA. The V segment lost 5 bases and the J segment 6 bases; nucleotides outside the gene matches: 7. CDR3 residues: CASSAVGGGEQYF. The CDR3 DNA reads TGTGCCAGCAGCGCTGTTGGGGGGGGCGAGCAGTACTTC. The complete variable domain, with remaining parts taken from reference TRBV7-2 and TRBJ2-7, reads GAGVSQSPSNKVTEKGKDVELRCDPISGHTALYWYRQSLGQGLEFLIYFQGNSAPDKSGLPSDRFSAERTGGSVSTLTIQRTQQEDSAVYLCASSAVGGGEQYFGPGTRLTVT.

This clonotype turned up a few times. The V gene is TRBV9, the J gene TRBJ2-2, with 12 bases fitting TRBD2. The germline V gene encodes CDR1 SGDLS and CDR2 YYNGEE. This CDR3 comprises 17 residues. The trim removed 2 bases at V and 5 bases at J, leaving 7 bases unmatched. The CDR3 spells CASSVRLAGAGTGELFF. DNA for the CDR3: TGTGCCAGCAGCGTTCGACTAGCGGGGGCTGGGACCGGGGAGCTGTTTTTT.

The chain has TRBV6-1 and TRBJ2-1; 10 nucleotides match TRBD1. The length of the CDR3 is 15 residues. CDR1 MNHNS and CDR2 SASEGT come from the germline V gene. The trim removed 6 bases at V and 4 bases at J, leaving 6 bases unmatched. In DNA form, the CDR3 reads TGTGCCAGCAGCTCCGGGACAGGGGAATACAATGAGCAGTTCTTC. The encoded protein is CASSSGTGEYNEQFF.

The sample holds a few counts of this clonotype. As the CDR3 is not closed by the conserved phenylalanine or tryptophan, this likely results from a read error. The DNA is omitted, as the CDR3 cannot be located on it reliably, and the CDR3 follows TCRdb's listing. The J gene is TRBJ2-7, the V gene TRBV6-6. Germline lookup yields CDR1 MNHNY and CDR2 SVGAGI (reference sequence). The CDR3 spans 14 amino acids, including both terminal residues. The CDR3 region is CASRAYRSGYTFGS.

There are many counts of this clonotype. The chain links TRBV6-1 to TRBJ2-3, with 10 bases fitting TRBD2. Losses at the gene ends were 5 bases for V and 1 base for J; bases not matched to a gene: 3. This CDR3 spans 15 amino acids. Germline CDR1 MNHNS, CDR2 SASEGT. Here the CDR3 DNA reads TGTGCCAGCAGTTCTCTAGCGGGGGGCACAGATACGCAGTATTTT. This sequence encodes CASSSLAGGTDTQYF.

The rearrangement uses TRBV6-1 and TRBJ2-5, with 8 bases matching TRBD1. Trimming removed 5 bases from V and 11 bases from J; junction bases left unmatched: 22. Germline assignment: CDR1 MNHNS and CDR2 SASEGT. CDR3 length: 17 residues. The CDR3 DNA follows: TGTGCCAGCAGTTACGGGATCGGGACAGGAATATACAATGAGCAGTACTTC. Translating it yields CASSYGIGTGIYNEQYF.

This clonotype was found many times. The CDR3 region is CASSLQAGAPEQYF. DNA of the CDR3: TGTGCCAGCAGTTTACAAGCGGGTGCACCCGAGCAGTACTTC. The genes are TRBV12-3 or TRBV12-4 and TRBJ2-7; D is possibly TRBD2 (6 bases). The V and J ends lost 2 bases and 6 bases respectively, with 14 bases between them. The CDR3 length is 14 residues.

The chain is built from TRBV18 and TRBJ2-6; 15 bases agree with TRBD2. The J call may be wrong; the DNA end is better matched by TRBJ2-7. CDR1 KGHSH and CDR2 LQKENI come from the germline V gene. The CDR3 is 19 amino acids. This chain's CDR3 is CASSSTEPGLAGGSYEQYF. For the CDR3, the DNA is TGTGCCAGCTCATCCACTGAACCGGGACTAGCGGGAGGATCGTACGAGCAGTACTTC.

In this sample, this clonotype turned up a few times. The chain uses TRBV7-2 and TRBJ2-7, with 8 bases matching TRBD2. CDR3 size: 13 residues. Trimming took 6 bases from V and 6 from J; bases not matched to a gene: 7. The germline gives CDR1 SGHTA, CDR2 FQGNSA. Here the CDR3 reads CASRGGLVSEQYF. The CDR3 DNA sequence: TGTGCCAGCAGGGGGGGACTAGTGAGCGAGCAGTACTTC.

Many counts were recorded for this clonotype. V is TRBV7-8 and J is TRBJ1-4, with no clear D. The CDR3 loop spans 15 amino acids. Germline assignment: CDR1 SGHVS and CDR2 FQNEAQ. Between the trimmed V and J ends, which lost 0 bases and 4 bases, there was a span of 9 bases. The CDR3 is CASSLAWTFNEKLFF. CDR3 coding DNA: TGTGCCAGCAGCTTAGCTTGGACTTTTAATGAAAAACTGTTTTTT.

This clonotype has a count of ten or more. A read error is possible here, since a much larger clone lies one base away. The chain uses TRBV7-2 and TRBJ2-7; D remains ambiguous. The DNA end lines up better with TRBJ2-1; the J call may be wrong. Germline CDR1 reads SGHTA; CDR2 reads FQGNSA. This CDR3 comprises 14 residues. Here the CDR3 reads CASSLRALPNEQFF. The CDR3 DNA sequence: TGTGCCAGCAGCTTACGGGCTCTCCCGAACGAGCAGTTCTTC.

The rearrangement joins TRBV7-6 to TRBJ2-4; D remains unclear. The CDR3 is made up of 16 amino acids. V was trimmed by 5 bases and J by 13 bases, leaving 27 bases between them. Germline-derived CDR1 and CDR2 are SGHVS and FNYEAQ. CDR3 residues: CASSPKQNSIYNEQYF. The CDR3 coding sequence is TGTGCCAGCAGCCCAAAACAGAATAGCATTTACAATGAGCAGTACTTC.

This clonotype was observed a few times. V usage is TRBV12-3 or TRBV12-4 and J usage is TRBJ1-1, with 12 bases aligning to TRBD1. CDR3 size: 15 residues. The V segment lost 5 bases and the J segment 4 bases; nucleotides outside the gene matches: 5. CDR3 sequence: CASSRPGQGATEAFF. For the CDR3, the DNA is TGTGCCAGCAGTAGACCGGGACAGGGGGCCACTGAAGCTTTCTTT.